Listed here is a single TCR beta chain. The data are from a study of low-dose radiotherapy and immunotherapy resistance in tumors. Study-level information: Per fraction, Cohort 1 was given 0.5 Gy every 2 weeks, for a total of 6.5 Gy. Every six weeks patients received intravenous ipilimumab 1 mg/kg, and every two weeks they received intravenous nivolumab 240 mg.

cDNA synthesis used a TRAV/TRBV-specific primer set for both chains. It was with a constant-region primer and a V-primer adapter that TCRs were amplified over about 19 PCR cycles. TCRdb reprocessed the reads with MiXCR, giving one entry per CDR3 protein. The repertoire holds 57,000 or so distinct CDR3 sequences, about 23% seen once, with 5.7% in the top ten. Time point here: before trial treatment. Donors were treated with nivolumab, ipilimumab, aspirin, and low-dose cyclophosphamide and radiotherapy. The sequences come from PBMCs, collected before treatment. The TCR was taken from a male donor with prostate cancer.

The CDR3 DNA reads TGTGCCAGCAGCTTGAGGGGTATTAGCGGGGGACCTAGCTCCTACGAGCAGTACTTC. Translated, it gives CASSLRGISGGPSSYEQYF. This chain connects TRBV7-8 to TRBJ2-7; 9 positions match TRBD2. CDR1 is SGHVS and CDR2 is FQNEAQ in the germline V gene. V lost 3 bases, J lost 0 bases, and 15 bases stayed unmatched. This CDR3 is 19 amino acids long.